Following are 3 T cell receptor beta chains from one sample sequenced in a study of early T cells in non-severe SARS-CoV-2 infection. TCRdb reprocessed the 5' RACE reads with MiXCR, giving one entry per CDR3 protein. This sample carries tens of thousands of distinct CDR3 sequences, about 12% of them seen once, and the ten largest clones take about 5.2%. What was sequenced was whole blood. The origin of the receptors is an adult who was a healthcare worker with PCR-confirmed SARS-CoV-2 infection or an uninfected control (not recorded which).

This clonotype was detected a few times. This chain links TRBV6-2 or TRBV6-3 with TRBJ1-1; 9 bases match TRBD1. Trimming cost V 6 bases and J 0 bases; bases outside gene matches: 2. The germline V gene has CDR1 MNHEY and CDR2 SVGEGT. This CDR3 has 14 residues. The CDR3 DNA follows: TGTGCCAGCAGAGGACAGGGGATGAACACTGAAGCTTTCTTT. The encoded protein is CASRGQGMNTEAFF.

The rearrangement joins TRBV3-1 to TRBJ1-2; a possible D gene is TRBD1 (6 bases). The germline gives CDR1 LGHDT, CDR2 YNNKEL (reference sequence). The V end was cut by 3 bases, the J end by 4 bases, with 9 bases between. The CDR3 consists of 13 residues. CDR3 protein: CASSHRTAYGYTF. In nucleotides, the CDR3 is TGTGCCAGCAGCCACAGGACAGCCTATGGCTACACCTTC.

This clonotype counts as medium-sized. The J gene is TRBJ2-5, the V gene TRBV7-9; perhaps TRBD2 as D (8 bases). CDR3 size: 15 residues. Germline-derived CDR1 and CDR2 are SEHNR and FQNEAQ (reference sequence). The V end lost 7 bases, the J end lost 4 bases, and 19 bases lay between the germline ends. CDR3: CASTTGVAGIETQYF. CDR3 coding DNA: TGTGCCAGCACCACAGGGGTAGCGGGGATAGAGACCCAGTACTTC. The full variable domain, rest sourced from reference TRBV7-9 and TRBJ2-5, is DTGVSQNPRHKITKRGQNVTFRCDPISEHNRLYWYRQTLGQGPEFLTYFQNEAQLEKSRLLSDRFSAERPKGSFSTLEIQRTEQGDSAMYLCASTTGVAGIETQYFGPGTRLLVL.